The rows below give T cell receptor beta chains drawn from one sample of a study of T cells in Graves' hyperthyroidism and ophthalmopathy. TCRdb fed the multiplex PCR reads into MiXCR, producing one record per CDR3 protein. The profile shows nearly 750,000 distinct CDR3 sequences, roughly a third of them singletons. The sample comprised blood. The origin of the receptors is a woman aged 40-49 years with Graves' hyperthyroidism. Each CDR3 is given with its conserved first and last residue. The D gene is left open where the match is weak.

D	V	J	CDR3
.	TRBV6-1	TRBJ2-5	CASSESQGWRETQYF
TRBD2	TRBV19	TRBJ2-2	CASSPGLAGGTVTGELFF
.	TRBV5-5	TRBJ1-1	CASSFSGPSAEAFF
TRBD2	TRBV7-2	TRBJ2-2	CASSYTGGLFF
TRBD1	TRBV10-3	TRBJ1-2	CASSYSTGLDNYGYTF
.	TRBV5-8	TRBJ2-7	CASSLLTDRYEQYF
.	TRBV4-3	TRBJ1-3	CASSQQGRSGNTIYF
.	TRBV6-1	TRBJ1-2	CASSPEGTLYGYTF
.	TRBV29-1	TRBJ1-2	CSVHRATYGYTF
.	TRBV10-3	TRBJ1-5	CAISYRGGGDQPQHF
.	TRBV6-1	TRBJ1-1	CASSLKATEAFF
.	TRBV12-3/TRBV12-4	TRBJ2-7	CASSLDSGRGVYEQYF
.	TRBV20-1	TRBJ2-7	CSARGGGPGNEQYF
TRBD2	TRBV7-2	TRBJ2-1	CASSSLADTYNEQFF
TRBD2	TRBV5-1	TRBJ2-7	CASSLGGRGYDRYSYEQYF
.	TRBV15	TRBJ1-1	CATSGGNFAEAFF
.	TRBV5-1	TRBJ2-7	CASSLPLGAPSYEQYF
.	TRBV3-1	TRBJ1-4	CASSQWPWMFF
.	TRBV20-1	TRBJ1-1	CSARDEFLRTDTEAFF
.	TRBV7-2	TRBJ1-6	CASSIRTDPQPLHF
TRBD1	TRBV12-3/TRBV12-4	TRBJ1-2	CASSLGTGNYYGYTF
.	TRBV7-9	TRBJ2-7	CASSLDLEQYF
TRBD1	TRBV29-1	TRBJ2-2	CSVVDRDGELFF
.	TRBV4-1	TRBJ1-4	CASSQEGRNEKLFF
.	TRBV9	TRBJ2-7	CASSVDLGDEQYF
TRBD1	TRBV7-8	TRBJ1-2	CASSLANRGGTF
.	TRBV12-3/TRBV12-4	TRBJ1-1	CASSPLTDTEAFF
.	TRBV15	TRBJ2-3	CATGPMGDTQYF
TRBD1	TRBV5-4	TRBJ1-5	CASSLLTGAEPQHF
.	TRBV5-1	TRBJ2-6	CASSQVSGSGANVLTF
TRBD1	TRBV29-1	TRBJ1-2	CSVKPGQGNYGYTF
.	TRBV27	TRBJ2-6	CASSSSRRTGSGANVLTF
.	TRBV19	TRBJ1-1	CASTRRGNTEAFF
.	TRBV5-1	TRBJ2-2	CASSFRGAGTGELFF
.	TRBV6-5	TRBJ1-5	CASRPTQHQPQHF
.	TRBV6-5	TRBJ1-4	CAISYPRPNEKLFF
TRBD1	TRBV10-2	TRBJ1-4	CASSAGQGARGEKLFF
TRBD1	TRBV19	TRBJ1-2	CASSPGQGGSGYTF
.	TRBV27	TRBJ2-1	CASSLKAVSTNCLF
.	TRBV6-1	TRBJ1-2	CASERQDFYGYTF
.	TRBV7-9	TRBJ1-1	CASSLHYGRVTEAFF
.	TRBV7-3	TRBJ2-1	CASSLQGGDEQFF